This T cell receptor (beta chain) was obtained from a study of T cells in Graves' hyperthyroidism and ophthalmopathy. Patients between 18 and 65 years old had hyperthyroidism, newly diagnosed and lasting under 2 months. In this sample, this clonotype turned up many times. Template material for amplifying TCR beta CDR3 regions consisted of RNA transcripts. TCR CDR3 underwent first-round RT-PCR with the HTBI primer set. TCRdb itself ran the multiplex PCR reads through MiXCR, one entry per CDR3 protein. The sample consists of under 700,000 distinct CDR3 sequences, over 15% of them appearing once. Sequenced material: blood. This clonotype was sampled from a woman aged 18-29 years with Graves' hyperthyroidism.

The CDR3 spells CASSPRTGAGEQYF. DNA for the CDR3: TGTGCCAGCAGCCCCCGGACAGGGGCGGGCGAGCAGTACTTC. V is TRBV9 and J is TRBJ2-7; 9 nucleotides line up with TRBD1. Trimming removed 4 bases from V and 6 bases from J; junction bases left unmatched: 8. CDR1 is SGDLS and CDR2 is YYNGEE in the germline V gene. This CDR3 contains 14 residues.